The present TCR beta chain was sequenced within a study of CD8 T cells in ankylosing spondylitis. TCRdb passed the 5' RACE reads through MiXCR, listing each CDR3 protein once. The sample lists about 840,000 distinct CDR3 sequences, approximately 10% seen once, with 0.51% in the top ten. Turning to this clonotype: What it binds is not known.

Study observations and caveats: Within ankylosing spondylitis blood, a TCR beta motif made up of roughly eight highly homologous variants appeared to be characteristic.

V lost 1 base, J lost 3 bases, and 10 bases lay in between. The length of the CDR3 is 15 residues. Germline CDR1 and CDR2: LGHNA and YSLEER. This chain uses TRBV4-3 with TRBJ2-4; D not certain. The TCR sequence derives from a male donor with ankylosing spondylitis. The sequenced sample was blood, either unsorted or a sorted T cell fraction (not recorded which). Written as DNA, the CDR3 is TGCGCCAGCAGCCAAGTCAAACAGTACAAAAACATTCAGTACTTC. It translates to CASSQVKQYKNIQYF.